Listed below are T cell receptor beta chains from one sample, sequenced in a study of T-cell reconstitution after alpha-beta-depleted transplantation in children. TCRdb reprocessed the PCR reads with MiXCR, giving one entry per CDR3 protein. The sample has some 830,000 distinct CDR3 sequences, 15% to 20% seen once; the top ten hold roughly 4.8%. The specimen comprised PBMCs, mostly from graft donor cells, sampled 360 days after TCRalphabeta/CD19-depleted stem cell transplant. These receptors all stem from a male patient under 18 who had a stem cell transplant for acute lymphoblastic leukemia, so the T cells may come from the graft donor. CDR3s include the opening cysteine and the closing phenylalanine or tryptophan. The D gene is left open where the match is weak. For some rows the clone size is stated as once, few or many, or as a class when expanded; others skip it.

D: TRBD2; V: TRBV7-3; J: TRBJ2-1; size: .; CDR3: CASSSRLAGGSEQFF; DNA: TGTGCCAGCAGCTCAAGACTAGCGGGAGGCTCTGAGCAGTTCTTC
D: TRBD2; V: TRBV10-3; J: TRBJ2-3; size: few; CDR3: CAISETGAGVTDTQYF; DNA: TGTGCCATCAGTGAGACTGGGGCGGGAGTAACAGATACGCAGTATTTT
D: .; V: TRBV1; J: TRBJ1-1; size: .; CDR3: CTSSQETGTADLSEAFF; DNA: TGCACCAGCAGCCAAGAAACGGGGACGGCCGATCTTTCTGAAGCTTTCTTT
D: .; V: TRBV20-1; J: TRBJ2-5; size: .; CDR3: CSARDHIQGTMAETQYF; DNA: TGCAGTGCTAGAGATCATATCCAGGGGACCATGGCGGAGACCCAGTACTTC
D: TRBD2; V: TRBV5-1; J: TRBJ2-7; size: many; CDR3: CASSSKGLAGGHEQYF; DNA: TGCGCCAGCAGCTCTAAAGGACTAGCGGGAGGCCACGAGCAGTACTTC
D: .; V: TRBV5-5; J: TRBJ2-7; size: few; CDR3: CASSLEATIVGLYEQYF; DNA: TGTGCCAGCAGCTTGGAGGCGACTATAGTGGGTCTCTACGAGCAGTACTTC
D: TRBD1; V: TRBV5-1; J: TRBJ2-3; size: .; CDR3: CASSSRDRSTDTQYF; DNA: TGCGCCAGCAGCTCCCGGGACAGAAGCACAGATACGCAGTATTTT
D: .; V: TRBV14; J: TRBJ2-6; size: .; CDR3: CASSPRDLSSGANVLTF; DNA: TGTGCCAGCAGCCCCCGGGACCTTAGCTCTGGGGCCAACGTCCTGACTTTC
D: TRBD2; V: TRBV18; J: TRBJ2-1; size: few; CDR3: CASSLKRGSYNEQFF; DNA: TGTGCCAGCTCACTAAAGCGGGGTTCCTACAATGAGCAGTTCTTC
D: .; V: TRBV12-3/TRBV12-4; J: TRBJ2-1; size: few; CDR3: CASSTGQLSYNEQFF; DNA: TGTGCCAGCAGTACCGGACAGCTCTCCTACAATGAGCAGTTCTTC
D: .; V: TRBV10-3; J: TRBJ2-1; size: many; CDR3: CAISDLAYEQFF; DNA: TGTGCCATCAGTGACTTAGCCTATGAGCAGTTCTTC
D: .; V: TRBV12-3/TRBV12-4; J: TRBJ2-2; size: many; CDR3: CASSSADGSNTGELFF; DNA: TGTGCCAGCAGTTCGGCCGACGGCTCGAACACCGGGGAGCTGTTTTTT
D: .; V: TRBV28; J: TRBJ1-1; size: many; CDR3: CASSYPQGNTEAFF; DNA: TGTGCCAGCAGTTACCCACAGGGGAACACTGAAGCTTTCTTT
D: .; V: TRBV7-9; J: TRBJ2-3; size: many; CDR3: CASTPGRYTDTQYF; DNA: TGTGCCAGCACTCCGGGACGTTACACAGATACGCAGTATTTT
D: TRBD2; V: TRBV6-5; J: TRBJ2-1; size: .; CDR3: CASSYSGGNYNEQFF; DNA: TGTGCCAGCAGTTACTCGGGGGGGAACTACAATGAGCAGTTCTTC
D: .; V: TRBV11-2; J: TRBJ1-5; size: few; CDR3: CASSLGRSGRRQPQHF; DNA: TGTGCCAGCAGCTTAGGGAGGTCAGGGAGGCGGCAGCCCCAGCATTTT
D: .; V: TRBV10-3; J: TRBJ1-5; size: few; CDR3: CAISEWQGHQPQHF; DNA: TGTGCCATCAGTGAGTGGCAGGGTCATCAGCCCCAGCATTTT
D: TRBD2; V: TRBV20-1; J: TRBJ2-1; size: few; CDR3: CSASGGAGEQFF; DNA: TGCAGTGCTAGCGGGGGGGCCGGTGAGCAGTTCTTC
D: .; V: TRBV5-1; J: TRBJ2-2; size: .; CDR3: CASRGGILTGELFF; DNA: TGCGCCAGCAGAGGCGGGATCCTCACCGGGGAGCTGTTTTTT
D: TRBD2; V: TRBV4-1; J: TRBJ2-7; size: few; CDR3: CASSHSRQGGYEQYF; DNA: TGCGCCAGCAGCCACAGTCGGCAGGGAGGGTACGAGCAGTACTTC